This T cell receptor (beta chain) was captured in a study of blood T cell repertoires in COVID-19. Per the authors' pipeline: Amplification from reference gene primers served as the basis for estimated nucleated cell counts. Some clones are missing from TCRdb's copy, which holds only in-frame ones; the method was immunoSEQ multiplex PCR. That table is the source of V, J and clone size, and D and trimming were worked out from the DNA. The sample yields roughly 150,000 clones, around 82% seen once. Adults between roughly 18 and 89 years of age took part from some 25 US areas. Clinical history reported by participants formed the basis on which cohorts were assigned. Recovered participants had two consecutive negative NP/OP PCR tests, healthcare professional clearance, or symptom resolution. The CDR3 totals 14 residues. V dropped 0 bases and J dropped 4; count of bases not matched to a gene: 0. The germline gives CDR1 SGHAT, CDR2 FQNNGV.

V and J are TRBV11-2 and TRBJ2-5; 9 bases are shared with TRBD2. This receptor was identified in a woman aged 45-65 years who had recovered from COVID-19. The material sequenced was PBMCs or T cells enriched from blood (not recorded which). For the CDR3, the DNA is TGTGCCAGCAGCTTAGAGCGGGGGGGAGAGACCCAGTACTTC. This sequence encodes CASSLERGGETQYF. Together with reference TRBV11-2 and TRBJ2-5, the CDR3 gives the full variable domain: EAGVAQSPRYKIIEKRQSVAFWCNPISGHATLYWYQQILGQGPKLLIQFQNNGVVDDSQLPKDRFSAERLKGVDSTLKIQPAKLEDSAVYLCASSLERGGETQYFGPGTRLLVL.